The 13 T cell receptor beta chains below were found in one sample sequenced in a study of shared clonotypes between healthy human individuals. Generated by immunoSEQ multiplex PCR, the TCRdb table keeps only in-frame clones and is missing some. The data contain 450,000 to 550,000 clones, 79% of them singletons. The sequenced sample consisted of PBMCs. The receptors were sampled from a woman aged 40 to 50 in good health. Some clones in this sample may be carry-over from other donors' samples.

V gene TRBV5-1 combines with J gene TRBJ2-5, with a possible D match to TRBD1 (6 bases). Germline loops: CDR1 SGHRS, CDR2 YFSETQ. Deletions cut 2 bases from V and 4 bases from J, with 9 bases between. This CDR3 comprises 13 residues. The CDR3 sequence: CASSLDRLETQYF. For the CDR3, the DNA is TGCGCCAGCAGCTTAGACAGGCTAGAGACCCAGTACTTC. Using reference TRBV5-1 and TRBJ2-5 for the parts outside the CDR3, the full variable domain is KAGVTQTPRYLIKTRGQQVTLSCSPISGHRSVSWYQQTPGQGLQFLFEYFSETQRNKGNFPGRFSGRQFSNSRSEMNVSTLELGDSALYLCASSLDRLETQYFGPGTRLLVL.

The chain carries TRBV7-3 and TRBJ2-3; D is ambiguous. The CDR3 has 13 residues. Trimming shortened V by 5 bases and J by 1 base, and 7 bases separated the two germline ends. Looked up from germline, CDR1 is SGHTA and CDR2 is FQGTGA. The CDR3 loop is CASSPTGTDTQYF. CDR3 bases: TGTGCCAGCAGCCCGACTGGCACAGATACGCAGTATTTT.

This clone was counted only a few times. Since a far larger clone is one base different, this is likely a read error. The CDR3, as DNA: TGTGCCAGCAGGGGGAACACTGAAGCTTTCTTT. The encoded protein is CASRGNTEAFF. The chain is built from TRBV2 and TRBJ1-1; D uncertain. The CDR3 has 11 residues. V lost 6 bases to trimming and J lost 1 base, with 3 bases between them. Germline V gene sequence: CDR1 SNHLY, CDR2 FYNNEI.

V and J are TRBV2 and TRBJ2-1, with 7 bases fitting TRBD2. Per the germline V gene, CDR1 is SNHLY and CDR2 is FYNNEI. The V and J ends lost 7 bases and 7 bases, in that order; junction bases with no gene match: 13. The CDR3 length is 15 residues. This CDR3 is CASTSGGGPWNEQFF. For the CDR3, the DNA is TGTGCCAGCACCTCTGGGGGAGGGCCGTGGAATGAGCAGTTCTTC.

The rearrangement links TRBV2 to TRBJ1-5, with a tentative D call TRBD1 (6 bases). From germline, CDR1 is SNHLY and CDR2 FYNNEI. The CDR3 is 15 residues long. Trimming shortened V by 1 base and J by 4 bases, and 11 bases separated the two germline ends. The CDR3 coding sequence is TGTGCCAGCAGTGAAGTCGGGACAAGAAATCAGCCCCAGCATTTT. The encoded protein is CASSEVGTRNQPQHF.

V is TRBV7-2 and J is TRBJ2-2; no clear D gene. The CDR3 is made up of 14 amino acids. V was cut by 1 base and J by 3 bases, with 6 bases left in between. Germline V gene lookup returns CDR1 SGHTA and CDR2 FQGNSA. This CDR3 reads CASSLGWDTGELFF. The CDR3 DNA reads TGTGCCAGCAGCTTAGGGTGGGACACCGGGGAGCTGTTTTTT. Full variable domain (missing parts from reference TRBV7-2 and TRBJ2-2): GAGVSQSPSNKVTEKGKDVELRCDPISGHTALYWYRQSLGQGLEFLIYFQGNSAPDKSGLPSDRFSAERTGGSVSTLTIQRTQQEDSAVYLCASSLGWDTGELFFGEGSRLTVL.

This chain links TRBV7-3 with TRBJ2-3; 7 bases map to TRBD2. The CDR3 has 16 residues. CDR1 is SGHTA and CDR2 is FQGTGA in the germline V gene. The V gene end was trimmed by 5 bases and the J gene end by 2 bases; junction bases not matched to a gene: 10. CDR3 amino acids: CASSPKGLLATDTQYF. CDR3 coding DNA: TGTGCCAGCAGCCCAAAGGGACTATTAGCCACAGATACGCAGTATTTT.

The rearrangement uses TRBV28 and TRBJ2-6, with a weak D call TRBD1 (5 bases). The CDR3 is made up of 16 amino acids. V was clipped by 7 bases and J by 0 bases, with 13 bases between them. The V gene's germline CDR1 is MDHEN and CDR2 SYDVKM. The CDR3 protein is CASTYFGASGANVLTF. The CDR3, as DNA: TGTGCCAGCACTTACTTTGGGGCCTCTGGGGCCAACGTCCTGACTTTC. Based on the CDR3 plus reference TRBV28 and TRBJ2-6, the full variable domain is DVKVTQSSRYLVKRTGEKVFLECVQDMDHENMFWYRQDPGLGLRLIYFSYDVKMKEKGDIPEGYSVSREKKERFSLILESASTNQTSMYLCASTYFGASGANVLTFGAGSRLTVL.

The rearrangement uses TRBV4-2 and TRBJ2-5, with unresolved D. The CDR3 loop spans 16 amino acids. Trimming took 0 bases from V and 0 from J, leaving 11 bases between them. The germline V gene has CDR1 LGHNA and CDR2 YNFKEQ. CDR3 residues: CASSQDYRSYQETQYF. Here the CDR3 DNA reads TGTGCCAGCAGCCAAGACTACCGATCGTACCAAGAGACCCAGTACTTC.

The chain has TRBV5-6 and TRBJ1-1; 8 bases map to TRBD1. The CDR3 loop spans 14 amino acids. The junction had 8 bases not matched to a gene; V was cut back by 5 bases and J by 5 bases. In germline, CDR1 is SGHDT, CDR2 YYEEEE. CDR3 sequence reads: CASRIQGGGTEAFF. The DNA for the CDR3 is TGTGCCAGCAGGATACAGGGGGGTGGAACTGAAGCTTTCTTT. Full variable domain (outside the CDR3, taken from reference TRBV5-6 and TRBJ1-1): DAGVTQSPTHLIKTRGQQVTLRCSPKSGHDTVSWYQQALGQGPQFIFQYYEEEERQRGNFPDRFSGHQFPNYSSELNVNALLLGDSALYLCASRIQGGGTEAFFGQGTRLTVV.

The J gene is TRBJ2-1, the V gene TRBV7-3; perhaps TRBD1 as D (6 bases). CDR1 SGHTA and CDR2 FQGTGA come from the germline V gene. The V end was cut by 3 bases, the J end by 2 bases, with 11 bases between. CDR3 length: 15 residues. This CDR3 reads CASSFGTSAYNEQFF. DNA of the CDR3: TGTGCCAGCAGCTTCGGGACATCAGCCTACAATGAGCAGTTCTTC.

The chain couples TRBV5-1 to TRBJ2-2; D is possibly TRBD2 (5 bases). In germline, CDR1 is SGHRS, CDR2 YFSETQ. The CDR3 has 14 residues. V was shortened by 0 bases and J by 6 bases, with 9 bases between the two germline ends. Here the CDR3 reads CASSLVLGAGELFF. CDR3 in DNA: TGCGCCAGCAGCTTGGTACTAGGCGCCGGGGAGCTGTTTTTT. The whole variable domain, filled in from reference TRBV5-1 and TRBJ2-2, reads KAGVTQTPRYLIKTRGQQVTLSCSPISGHRSVSWYQQTPGQGLQFLFEYFSETQRNKGNFPGRFSGRQFSNSRSEMNVSTLELGDSALYLCASSLVLGAGELFFGEGSRLTVL.

V usage is TRBV10-3 and J usage is TRBJ2-2, with D unclear. This CDR3 region has 16 residues. V lost 0 bases and J 2 bases, leaving 10 bases between the germline ends. Germline CDR1 ENHRY, CDR2 SYGVKD. The CDR3 DNA reads as TGTGCCATCAGTGAGTCGGCGGAGAGAAACACCGGGGAGCTGTTTTTT. This encodes CAISESAERNTGELFF.